This TCR beta chain stems from a study of blood T cells in healthy people across ages. Study conclusions and caveats: Long-lived donors carried more naive CD4+ cells and greater diversity than aged donors. A roughly linear age-dependent decrease characterized TCR beta diversity per million T cells.

Using a J-beta primer mix together with a sample-barcoded 5' primer, a second PCR was run for roughly 6 to 11 cycles. TCRdb called the 5' RACE reads again in MiXCR, with one record for every CDR3 protein. Among about 720,000 distinct CDR3 sequences listed, about a fifth were seen once. CDR3 length: 11 amino acids. Germline V lookup: CDR1 DFQATT, CDR2 SNEGSKA (reference sequence). On this clonotype: No antigen is known for it.

Donation came from healthy Caucasian individuals in Russia who were aged about 6 to 90. This rearrangement joins TRBV20-1 to TRBJ2-5; D unclear. The end of the DNA is better explained by TRBJ2-7, so the J call may be wrong. Sample: blood. The sequence was obtained from a man aged 65-85 years in good health. CDR3 sequence reads: CSASDPYEQYV. Written as DNA, the CDR3 is TGCAGTGCTAGCGACCCTTACGAGCAGTACGTC.